This T cell receptor beta chain was recovered during a study of blood T cell repertoires in COVID-19. CDR1 and CDR2 from the germline V gene are SGHVS and FNYEAQ. The CDR3 consists of 13 residues. The ends lost 1 base at V and 7 bases at J; junction bases unmatched: 3. TCRdb's table, derived via immunoSEQ multiplex PCR, lists solely in-frame clones and lacks some. The sample consists of 180,000 or so clones, 86% of them appearing once. The sample taken for sequencing was PBMCs or T cells enriched from blood (not recorded which). This clonotype originated in a woman aged 25 to 39 who had recovered from COVID-19. The chain carries TRBV7-6 and TRBJ1-1, with TRBD1 matching 7 bases. The CDR3: CASSLVRQGEAFF. DNA for the CDR3: TGTGCCAGCAGCTTAGTAAGACAGGGTGAAGCTTTCTTT.